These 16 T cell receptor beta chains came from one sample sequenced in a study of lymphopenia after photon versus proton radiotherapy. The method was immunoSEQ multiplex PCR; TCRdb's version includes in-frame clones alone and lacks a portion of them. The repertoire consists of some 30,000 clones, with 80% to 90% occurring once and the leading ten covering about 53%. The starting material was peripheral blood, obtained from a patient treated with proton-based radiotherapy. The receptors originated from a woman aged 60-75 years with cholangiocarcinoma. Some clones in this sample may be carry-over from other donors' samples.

CDR3 sequence reads: CASSPEDRYEQYF. CDR3 nucleotides: TGTGCCAGTAGTCCTGAGGACAGGTACGAGCAGTACTTC. The chain uses TRBV19 and TRBJ2-7; 7 bases are a match to TRBD1. The CDR3 covers 13 residues. Germline CDR1 is LNHDA and CDR2 is SQIVND (reference sequence). V was pared by 5 bases and J by 4 bases, with 5 bases of the junction left unmatched.

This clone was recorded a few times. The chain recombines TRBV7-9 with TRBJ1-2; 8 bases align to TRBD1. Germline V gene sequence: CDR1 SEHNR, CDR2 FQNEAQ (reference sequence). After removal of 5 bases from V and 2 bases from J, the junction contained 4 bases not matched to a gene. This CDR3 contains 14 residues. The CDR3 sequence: CASSQGTGNYGYTF. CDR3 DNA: TGTGCCAGCAGCCAAGGGACAGGCAACTATGGCTACACCTTC.

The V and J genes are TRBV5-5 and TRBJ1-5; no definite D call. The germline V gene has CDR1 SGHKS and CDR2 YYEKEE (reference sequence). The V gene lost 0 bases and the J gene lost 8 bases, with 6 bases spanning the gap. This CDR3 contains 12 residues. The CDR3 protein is CASSLALEPQHF. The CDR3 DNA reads TGTGCCAGCAGCTTGGCACTTGAGCCCCAGCATTTT.

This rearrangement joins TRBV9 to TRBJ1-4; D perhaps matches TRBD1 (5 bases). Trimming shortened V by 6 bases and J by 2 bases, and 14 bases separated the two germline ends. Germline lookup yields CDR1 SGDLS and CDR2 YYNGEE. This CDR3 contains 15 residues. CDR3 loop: CASTRGASTNEKLFF. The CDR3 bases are TGTGCCAGCACCCGAGGGGCTTCCACTAATGAAAAACTGTTTTTT.

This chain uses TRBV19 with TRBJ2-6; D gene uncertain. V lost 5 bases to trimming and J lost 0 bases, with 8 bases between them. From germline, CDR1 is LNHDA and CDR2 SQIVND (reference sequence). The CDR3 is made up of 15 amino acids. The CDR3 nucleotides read TGTGCCAGTAGTCCTCGCTACTCTGGGGCCAACGTCCTGACTTTC. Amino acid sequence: CASSPRYSGANVLTF.

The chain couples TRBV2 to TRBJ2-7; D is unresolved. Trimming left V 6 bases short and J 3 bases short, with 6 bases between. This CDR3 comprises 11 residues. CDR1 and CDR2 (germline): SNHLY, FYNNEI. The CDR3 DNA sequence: TGTGCCAGCAGCGCGGACTACGAGCAGTACTTC. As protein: CASSADYEQYF. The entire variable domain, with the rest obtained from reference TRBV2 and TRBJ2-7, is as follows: EPEVTQTPSHQVTQMGQEVILRCVPISNHLYFYWYRQILGQKVEFLVSFYNNEISEKSEIFDDQFSVERPDGSNFTLKIRSTKLEDSAMYFCASSADYEQYFGPGTRLTVT.

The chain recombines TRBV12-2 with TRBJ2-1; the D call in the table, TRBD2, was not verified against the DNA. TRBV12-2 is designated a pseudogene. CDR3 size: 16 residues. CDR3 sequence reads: CASRPSFGGSYNEQFF. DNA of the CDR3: TGTGCAAGTCGCCCCTCGTTCGGGGGCTCCTACAATGAGCAGTTCTTC.

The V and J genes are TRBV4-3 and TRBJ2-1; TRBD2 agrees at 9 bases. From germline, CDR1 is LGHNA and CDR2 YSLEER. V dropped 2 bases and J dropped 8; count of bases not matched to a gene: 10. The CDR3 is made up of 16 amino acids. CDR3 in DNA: TGCGCCAGCAGCCAATCTCCTAGCGGGAAGGGTCATGAGCAGTTCTTC. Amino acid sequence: CASSQSPSGKGHEQFF.

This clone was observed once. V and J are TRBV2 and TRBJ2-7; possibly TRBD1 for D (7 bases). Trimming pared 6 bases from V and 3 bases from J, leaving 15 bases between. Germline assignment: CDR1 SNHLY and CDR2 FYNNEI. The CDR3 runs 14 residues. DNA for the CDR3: TGTGCCAGCAGCCAAACAGGGGAGGACTACGAGCAGTACTTC. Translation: CASSQTGEDYEQYF.

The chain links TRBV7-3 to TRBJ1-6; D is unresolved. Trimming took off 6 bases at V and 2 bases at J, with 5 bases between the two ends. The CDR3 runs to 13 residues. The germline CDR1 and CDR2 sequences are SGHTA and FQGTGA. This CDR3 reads CASRFTYNSPLHF. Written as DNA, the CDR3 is TGTGCCAGCAGGTTTACCTATAATTCACCCCTCCACTTT. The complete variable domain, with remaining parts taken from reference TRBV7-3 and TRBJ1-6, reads GAGVSQTPSNKVTEKGKYVELRCDPISGHTALYWYRQSLGQGPEFLIYFQGTGAADDSGLPNDRFFAVRPEGSVSTLKIQRTERGDSAVYLCASRFTYNSPLHFGNGTRLTVT.

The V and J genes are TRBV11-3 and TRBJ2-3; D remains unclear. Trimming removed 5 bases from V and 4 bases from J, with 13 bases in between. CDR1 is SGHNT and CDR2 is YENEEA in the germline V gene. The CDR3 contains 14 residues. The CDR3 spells CASSQSHLSDTQYF. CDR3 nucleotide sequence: TGTGCCAGCAGCCAAAGCCATTTATCAGATACGCAGTATTTT.

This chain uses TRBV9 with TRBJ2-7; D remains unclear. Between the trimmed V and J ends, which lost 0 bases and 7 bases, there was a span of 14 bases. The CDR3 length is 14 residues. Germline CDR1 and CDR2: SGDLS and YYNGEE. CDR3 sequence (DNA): TGTGCCAGCAGCGTAGACTTGTTTACCCGGGAGCAGTACTTC. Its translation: CASSVDLFTREQYF.

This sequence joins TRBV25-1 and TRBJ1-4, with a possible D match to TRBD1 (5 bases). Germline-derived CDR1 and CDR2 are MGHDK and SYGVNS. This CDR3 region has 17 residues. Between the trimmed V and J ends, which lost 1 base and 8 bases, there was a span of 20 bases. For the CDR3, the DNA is TGTGCCAGCAGTGAATTGAGGACCCTCACAAAGGGGGAAAAACTGTTTTTT. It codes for CASSELRTLTKGEKLFF.

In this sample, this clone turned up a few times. The DNA of the CDR3 is TGTGCCAGCAGCTTACAAGGGCAGTCGCGCAATGAGCAGTTCTTC. It translates to CASSLQGQSRNEQFF. The chain recombines TRBV7-2 with TRBJ2-1; D remains ambiguous. Germline CDR1 and CDR2: SGHTA and FQGNSA. V was clipped by 2 bases and J by 6 bases, with 14 bases between them. The CDR3 sequence is 15 residues long.

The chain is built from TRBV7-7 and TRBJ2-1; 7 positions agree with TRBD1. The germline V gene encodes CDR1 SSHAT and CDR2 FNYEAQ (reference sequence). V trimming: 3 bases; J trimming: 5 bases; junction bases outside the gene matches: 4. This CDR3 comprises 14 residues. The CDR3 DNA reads TGTGCCAGCAGCTTTAACAGGGGCGACAATGAGCAGTTCTTC. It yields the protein CASSFNRGDNEQFF.

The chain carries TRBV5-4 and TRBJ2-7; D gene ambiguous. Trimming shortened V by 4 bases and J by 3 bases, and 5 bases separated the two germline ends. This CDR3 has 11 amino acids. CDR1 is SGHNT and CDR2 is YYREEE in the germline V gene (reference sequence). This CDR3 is CASSGDYEQYF. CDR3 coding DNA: TGTGCCAGCAGCGGCGACTACGAGCAGTACTTC.